The 10 T cell receptor beta chains listed next were all sequenced from one sample in a study of T cell responses to AZD1222 COVID-19 vaccine. The method was immunoSEQ multiplex PCR; TCRdb's version includes in-frame clones alone and lacks a portion of them. The sample lists 130,000 or so clones; about nine tenths were seen once. This specimen consisted of peripheral blood, obtained 28 days after the second AZD1222 dose. The receptors derive from an adult who received the AZD1222 COVID-19 vaccine.

This clone was recorded at least ten times. J is TRBJ1-1 and V is TRBV19, with TRBD1 matching 9 bases. The CDR3 consists of 16 residues. With 1 base clipped from V and 5 bases from J, the junction kept 8 bases outside the gene matches. The V gene's germline CDR1 is LNHDA and CDR2 SQIVND (reference sequence). The CDR3 sequence is CASSIGAGTGRTEAFF. CDR3 DNA sequence: TGTGCCAGTAGTATAGGAGCCGGGACAGGGAGGACTGAAGCTTTCTTT.

The chain joins TRBV5-1 to TRBJ1-2; a weak D match, TRBD1 (5 bases). The CDR3 sequence is 13 residues long. The V end was cut by 9 bases, the J end by 4 bases, with 16 bases between. The germline V gene encodes CDR1 SGHRS and CDR2 YFSETQ. The CDR3 nucleotides are TGCGCCACCTCAGAGCAGGGACCCTATGGCTACACCTTC. Translated: CATSEQGPYGYTF.

J is TRBJ2-3 and V is TRBV5-1; 8 bases match TRBD2. This CDR3 has 14 amino acids. Germline trimming cut 1 base from V and 6 bases from J; bases unmatched to any gene: 4. The V gene's germline CDR1 is SGHRS and CDR2 YFSETQ. The CDR3 region has the DNA TGCGCCAGCAGCTTGACTAGCGGCCCCGATACGCAGTATTTT. It yields the protein CASSLTSGPDTQYF.

The chain combines TRBV15 with TRBJ2-2, with 8 nucleotides matching TRBD1. Germline values: CDR1 LNHNV, CDR2 YYDKDF (reference sequence). V was clipped by 3 bases and J by 5 bases; unmatched bases: 11. CDR3 length equals 17 residues. The CDR3 sequence: CATSRDDRGVRTGELFF. The CDR3 bases are TGTGCCACCAGCAGGGATGACAGGGGAGTTCGGACCGGGGAGCTGTTTTTT.

This clone showed up just a few times. The chain is built from TRBV19 and TRBJ1-1; D unresolved. Deletions cut 2 bases from V and 1 base from J, with 17 bases between. The V gene's germline CDR1 is LNHDA and CDR2 SQIVND (reference sequence). This CDR3 comprises 17 residues. The CDR3 spells CASSIPLREGRNTEAFF. For the CDR3, the DNA is TGTGCCAGTAGTATACCCCTCCGGGAAGGGCGGAACACTGAAGCTTTCTTT. Full variable domain (rest looked up from reference TRBV19 and TRBJ1-1): DGGITQSPKYLFRKEGQNVTLSCEQNLNHDAMYWYRQDPGQGLRLIYYSQIVNDFQKGDIAEGYSVSREKKESFPLTVTSAQKNPTAFYLCASSIPLREGRNTEAFFGQGTRLTVV.

The chain combines TRBV5-5 with TRBJ2-1; D is ambiguous. CDR1 and CDR2 (germline): SGHKS, YYEKEE (reference sequence). This CDR3 is built from 15 residues. V gave up 4 bases and J gave up 0 bases, with 11 bases separating them. This CDR3 is CASSRGLSSYNEQFF. CDR3 nucleotides: TGTGCCAGCAGCCGCGGTTTAAGCTCCTACAATGAGCAGTTCTTC.

The CDR3 nucleotides are TGTGCCAGCAGCTTAGCACGGGTCTCTGGGGCCAACGTCCTGACTTTC. It specifies CASSLARVSGANVLTF. The chain couples TRBV7-2 to TRBJ2-6; no definite D call. Trimming removed 0 bases at V and 0 bases at J, with 6 bases between. CDR1 SGHTA and CDR2 FQGNSA come from the germline V gene. The CDR3 is 16 residues long.

This clone has only one observation. J is TRBJ2-1 and V is TRBV19; 9 bases map to TRBD1. This CDR3 has 15 amino acids. Germline assignment: CDR1 LNHDA and CDR2 SQIVND (reference sequence). V shed 6 bases and J 5 bases; nucleotides not matched to a gene: 8. The CDR3 region has the DNA TGTGCCAGTAGGACGGGGGACAGGGAAAACAATGAGCAGTTCTTC. Protein product: CASRTGDRENNEQFF.

This chain joins TRBV19 and TRBJ1-1; possible D gene TRBD1, 5 bases. With 3 bases removed from V and 5 bases from J, the gap between germline ends came to 16 bases. Germline CDR1 LNHDA, CDR2 SQIVND (reference sequence). This CDR3 contains 15 residues. CDR3: CASSIGLRGGTEAFF. As DNA, the CDR3 is TGTGCCAGTAGTATCGGCCTTCGGGGGGGTACTGAAGCTTTCTTT.

This chain connects TRBV18 to TRBJ2-1, with 8 positions matching TRBD2. Germline V CDR1 and CDR2: KGHSH, LQKENI. The junction had 5 bases not matched to a gene; V was cut back by 3 bases and J by 4 bases. The CDR3 extends over 15 amino acids. The CDR3 DNA reads as TGTGCCAGCTCACCCGGACTAGCCCAATACAATGAGCAGTTCTTC. Protein product: CASSPGLAQYNEQFF.